The 19 T cell receptor beta chains below were found in one sample sequenced in a study of blood T cell repertoires in COVID-19. Produced via immunoSEQ multiplex PCR; TCRdb's table is partial and in-frame only. This sample has fewer than 200,000 clones; over 70% occur once, and the top ten carry about 3%. Input material: peripheral blood. Receptor source: a man in his 70s with acute or convalescent COVID-19.

The rearrangement links TRBV3-1 (or the pseudogene TRBV3-2) to TRBJ2-3; TRBD2 is a possible D gene (5 bases). CDR1 is LGHDT, CDR2 YNNKEL, per germline (reference sequence). The CDR3 has 16 residues. The V end lost 5 bases, the J end lost 8 bases, and 23 bases lay between the germline ends. The CDR3 region has the DNA TGTGCCAGCAGCGCCAGCGATTCGCGAGGAGGAGGTACGCAGTATTTT. Translating it yields CASSASDSRGGGTQYF.

This chain connects TRBV5-1 to TRBJ2-7, with D tentatively TRBD2 (6 bases). The CDR3 has 15 residues. Per the germline V gene, CDR1 is SGHRS and CDR2 is YFSETQ. The V end was cut by 0 bases, the J end by 0 bases, with 10 bases between. The DNA of the CDR3 is TGCGCCAGCAGCTTGGTGGCGGGGCTCTCCTACGAGCAGTACTTC. It is translated as CASSLVAGLSYEQYF.

The gene calls are TRBV7-9 and TRBJ1-2; no firm D call. The CDR3 spans 12 residues. Germline assignment: CDR1 SEHNR and CDR2 FQNEAQ (reference sequence). The V end was cut by 4 bases, the J end by 3 bases, with 6 bases between. CDR3 amino acids: CASSYPDYGYTF. CDR3 DNA: TGTGCCAGCAGCTACCCGGACTATGGCTACACCTTC.

This clone was observed a handful of times. The J gene is TRBJ2-1, the V gene TRBV19; no clear D. Trimming removed 1 base from V and 4 bases from J, with 14 bases in between. Germline CDR1 LNHDA, CDR2 SQIVND (reference sequence). The CDR3 length is 16 residues. The CDR3 nucleotides read TGTGCCAGTAGTATAGTAGCCTCTTCCGGGTACAATGAGCAGTTCTTC. This gives the protein CASSIVASSGYNEQFF.

This chain connects TRBV5-1 to TRBJ1-2; no clear D. CDR3 size: 11 residues. The germline V gene has CDR1 SGHRS and CDR2 YFSETQ. Between the trimmed V and J ends, which lost 7 bases and 2 bases, there was a span of 6 bases. Written as DNA, the CDR3 is TGCGCCAGCGGGGAGAACTATGGCTACACCTTC. This gives the protein CASGENYGYTF.

The genes are TRBV11-2 and TRBJ2-5; 12 bases match TRBD2. The CDR3 totals 18 residues. CDR1 is SGHAT, CDR2 FQNNGV, per germline. The junction had 13 bases not matched to a gene; V was cut back by 3 bases and J by 5 bases. The CDR3 DNA reads as TGTGCCAGCAGCTTTCGGTCTAGCGGGAGGGCTGGTCGGGAGACCCAGTACTTC. This codes for CASSFRSSGRAGRETQYF.

J is TRBJ1-5 and V is TRBV6-2 or TRBV6-3, with D hard to call. The CDR3 totals 12 residues. Germline V CDR1 and CDR2: MNHEY, SVGEGT. The V gene lost 5 bases and the J gene lost 11 bases, with 13 bases spanning the gap. The CDR3 bases are TGTGCCAGCAGTACGGAGGCCCGGGCCCAGCATTTT. Translated, it gives CASSTEARAQHF.

Here the CDR3 reads CASSEDLAAWAEQFF. Written as DNA, the CDR3 is TGTGCCAGCAGTGAAGATCTAGCGGCCTGGGCTGAGCAGTTCTTC. J is TRBJ2-1 and V is TRBV2; the match to TRBD2 covers 7 bases. Germline CDR1 is SNHLY and CDR2 is FYNNEI. The CDR3 contains 15 residues. The ends lost 1 base at V and 9 bases at J; junction bases unmatched: 9. Variable domain in full (rest from reference TRBV2 and TRBJ2-1): EPEVTQTPSHQVTQMGQEVILRCVPISNHLYFYWYRQILGQKVEFLVSFYNNEISEKSEIFDDQFSVERPDGSNFTLKIRSTKLEDSAMYFCASSEDLAAWAEQFFGPGTRLTVL.

The rearrangement joins TRBV19 to TRBJ1-1; D is uncertain. Germline V gene data show CDR1 as LNHDA and CDR2 as SQIVND (reference sequence). The CDR3 consists of 14 residues. V lost 5 bases, J lost 1 base, and 11 bases lay in between. The CDR3 spells CASSPQVPNTEAFF. DNA for the CDR3: TGTGCCAGTAGTCCGCAGGTACCGAACACTGAAGCTTTCTTT.

The genes are TRBV6-4 and TRBJ1-6; TRBD1 is a possible D gene (5 bases). This CDR3 has 14 residues. Germline V gene sequence: CDR1 MRHNA, CDR2 SNTAGT. Trimming shortened V by 4 bases and J by 10 bases, and 14 bases separated the two germline ends. Here the CDR3 DNA reads TGTGCCAGCAGTGGGGTCGGGGGTGGATCACCCCTCCACTTT. As protein: CASSGVGGGSPLHF.

This sequence joins TRBV2 and TRBJ1-5; the D is unclear. The CDR3 is 13 amino acids. Germline loops: CDR1 SNHLY, CDR2 FYNNEI. V lost 6 bases and J 10 bases, leaving 16 bases between the germline ends. The CDR3 sequence is CASSAMAEEPQHF. CDR3 DNA: TGTGCCAGCAGCGCCATGGCTGAGGAACCCCAGCATTTT. The entire variable domain, with the rest obtained from reference TRBV2 and TRBJ1-5, is as follows: EPEVTQTPSHQVTQMGQEVILRCVPISNHLYFYWYRQILGQKVEFLVSFYNNEISEKSEIFDDQFSVERPDGSNFTLKIRSTKLEDSAMYFCASSAMAEEPQHFGDGTRLSIL.

This clone was recorded once. The V call is TRBV5-1, the J call TRBJ1-4, with 10 bases fitting TRBD1. V lost 4 bases to trimming and J lost 8 bases; unmatched junction nucleotides: 5. Looked up from germline, CDR1 is SGHRS and CDR2 is YFSETQ. This CDR3 contains 14 residues. The CDR3: CASSPGTGDEKLFF. The CDR3 DNA reads TGCGCCAGCAGCCCCGGGACAGGGGACGAAAAACTGTTTTTT.

The chain employs TRBV5-5 and TRBJ1-1; 7 nucleotides agree with TRBD1. The germline V gene has CDR1 SGHKS and CDR2 YYEKEE (reference sequence). V gave up 4 bases and J gave up 7 bases; unmatched junction bases: 7. This CDR3 is built from 13 residues. As DNA, the CDR3 is TGTGCCAGCAGCCTGAGGGACAGCCTTGAAGCTTTCTTT. Its protein product is CASSLRDSLEAFF. Using reference TRBV5-5 and TRBJ1-1 for the parts outside the CDR3, the full variable domain is DAGVTQSPTHLIKTRGQQVTLRCSPISGHKSVSWYQQVLGQGPQFIFQYYEKEERGRGNFPDRFSARQFPNYSSELNVNALLLGDSALYLCASSLRDSLEAFFGQGTRLTVV.

The chain carries TRBV12-3 or TRBV12-4 and TRBJ1-3; unclear D gene. CDR3 length equals 12 residues. Trimming took 5 bases from V and 4 from J, leaving 6 bases between them. The CDR3 DNA follows: TGTGCCAGCAGTCTACAGGGAAACACCATATATTTT. Amino acid sequence: CASSLQGNTIYF.

This chain connects TRBV6-5 to TRBJ1-1, with D possibly matching TRBD1 (6 bases). The germline V and J ends were trimmed by 6 bases and 0 bases, with 11 bases remaining between them. CDR1 is MNHEY, CDR2 SVGAGI, per germline. The CDR3 sequence is 14 residues long. CDR3 DNA sequence: TGTGCCAGCAGGGCGGACAGCGTGAACACTGAAGCTTTCTTT. It translates to CASRADSVNTEAFF.

The rearrangement joins TRBV6-6 to TRBJ1-6, with TRBD1 matching over 9 bases. The V and J ends lost 6 bases and 14 bases, in that order; junction bases with no gene match: 14. The V gene's germline CDR1 is MNHNY and CDR2 SVGAGI (reference sequence). CDR3 length: 15 residues. CDR3 DNA: TGTGCCAGCAGCGAAAGGGACAGGGAGAATTCGGCCCTCCACTTT. As protein: CASSERDRENSALHF.

The gene calls are TRBV2 and TRBJ2-7; tentatively, D is TRBD2 (5 bases). V was pared by 4 bases and J by 3 bases, with 7 bases between. Per the germline V gene, CDR1 is SNHLY and CDR2 is FYNNEI. The CDR3 loop spans 12 amino acids. DNA of the CDR3: TGTGCCAGCAGTGCCGAGGGCTACGAGCAGTACTTC. Protein: CASSAEGYEQYF.

This clone was detected only a few times. The chain joins TRBV5-1 to TRBJ2-7; the match to TRBD1 covers 7 bases. V was clipped by 3 bases and J by 4 bases; unmatched bases: 7. The V gene's germline CDR1 is SGHRS and CDR2 YFSETQ. The CDR3 is 14 residues long. The CDR3 sequence is CASSWGQGVYEQYF. CDR3 DNA sequence: TGCGCCAGCAGCTGGGGGCAGGGGGTATACGAGCAGTACTTC.

The rearrangement uses TRBV6-1 and TRBJ2-3; D might be TRBD2 (7 bases). CDR1 is MNHNS and CDR2 is SASEGT in the germline V gene. This CDR3 is built from 16 residues. Between the trimmed V and J ends, which lost 3 bases and 1 base, there was a span of 14 bases. CDR3 nucleotides: TGTGCCAGCAGTGATCGGGGGGCGCAGGGCACAGATACGCAGTATTTT. Protein product: CASSDRGAQGTDTQYF.